This TCR beta chain was obtained from a study of neurological immune-mediated disorders. This clonotype has a handful of counts. The starting material, 2 million PBMCs stored at -80 C, gave rise to the unsorted libraries. In each sequencing run, over 160 million TCR-beta sequences were generated from 15-18 subjects. TCRdb re-called the 5' RACE reads through MiXCR, storing one row per CDR3 protein. The data hold tens of thousands of distinct CDR3 sequences, with around 5% observed a single time. Germline lookup yields CDR1 SGHRS and CDR2 YFSETQ. The CDR3 loop spans 13 amino acids. With 0 bases removed from V and 6 bases from J, the gap between germline ends came to 9 bases.

V usage is TRBV5-1 and J usage is TRBJ1-1; D gene unclear. The receptor comes from a woman aged 70-85 years with multiple sclerosis. The sample taken for sequencing was PBMCs. The CDR3 is CASSLDQSAEAFF. The CDR3 DNA reads TGCGCCAGCAGCTTGGATCAGAGCGCTGAAGCTTTCTTT.